Listed here are 15 T cell receptor beta chains from one sample, sequenced in a study of T-cell reconstitution after alpha-beta-depleted transplantation in children. Unique molecular identifiers were used in preparing the TCRbeta library. TCRdb analysed the PCR reads with MiXCR anew, one entry per CDR3 protein. The table includes 500,000 or so distinct CDR3 sequences, approximately 32% detected once. The starting material was PBMCs from the stem cell graft donor, obtained from the stem cell graft. The receptors were sampled from a human donor who donated a stem cell graft to a child with aplastic anemia.

This clonotype has more than one count but fewer than ten. This chain joins TRBV29-1 and TRBJ1-4; 9 bases align to TRBD1. The germline CDR1 and CDR2 sequences are SQVTM and ANQGSEA. This CDR3 is 13 amino acids long. V dropped 4 bases and J dropped 12; count of bases not matched to a gene: 9. The CDR3: CSVGRTGAAELFF. The CDR3 nucleotides read TGCAGCGTTGGCCGGACAGGGGCTGCGGAACTGTTTTTT.

Concerning this clonotype itself: The junction differs from germline at one of its ends, possibly a read error. The rearrangement joins TRBV11-2 to TRBJ2-5; the match to TRBD2 covers 9 bases. Germline CDR1 reads SGHAT; CDR2 reads FQNNGV. CDR3 size: 18 residues. The CDR3 region is CVSSLGPSGIPSQETQYF. The CDR3 bases are TGTGTCAGCAGTCTAGGGCCTAGCGGGATTCCGAGCCAAGAGACCCAGTACTTC.

V usage is TRBV7-3 and J usage is TRBJ2-7; D gene uncertain. Trimming cost V 2 bases and J 6 bases, with 11 bases left between them. Germline-derived CDR1 and CDR2 are SGHTA and FQGTGA. CDR3 length: 13 residues. This CDR3 is CASSLGLGSEQYF. Written as DNA, the CDR3 is TGTGCCAGCAGCTTAGGGTTGGGCTCCGAGCAGTACTTC. Full variable domain (outside the CDR3, taken from reference TRBV7-3 and TRBJ2-7): GAGVSQTPSNKVTEKGKYVELRCDPISGHTALYWYRQSLGQGPEFLIYFQGTGAADDSGLPNDRFFAVRPEGSVSTLKIQRTERGDSAVYLCASSLGLGSEQYFGPGTRLTVT.

About this clonotype: Germline and junction disagree at one end, which may indicate a read error. Here the CDR3 reads CASILRPGQANNEQFF. CDR3 nucleotide sequence: TGTGCCAGCATTTTACGACCCGGACAGGCAAACAATGAGCAGTTCTTC. The genes are TRBV27 and TRBJ2-1; TRBD1 aligns across 7 bases. Germline loops: CDR1 MNHEY, CDR2 SMNVEV (reference sequence). The CDR3 sequence is 16 residues long.

The genes are TRBV20-1 and TRBJ2-7; 10 positions match TRBD2. Germline V gene sequence: CDR1 DFQATT, CDR2 SNEGSKA (reference sequence). There are 17 residues in the CDR3. Losses at the gene ends were 5 bases for V and 5 bases for J; bases not matched to a gene: 18. DNA for the CDR3: TGCAGTGCTGGGGTAGGGAGACCTAGCGGGAGAGGCCACGAGCAGTACTTC. It is translated as CSAGVGRPSGRGHEQYF.

The chain uses TRBV5-1 and TRBJ2-5; D is undetermined. CDR1 and CDR2 from the germline V gene are SGHRS and YFSETQ. V lost 0 bases, J lost 1 base, and 13 bases lay in between. The CDR3 loop spans 16 amino acids. The CDR3 is CASSLDGMGFQETQYF. CDR3 in DNA: TGCGCCAGCAGCTTGGACGGCATGGGCTTCCAAGAGACCCAGTACTTC.

In its sample, this clonotype was seen many times. This sequence joins TRBV27 and TRBJ1-2; no clear D gene. This CDR3 region has 13 residues. Germline V gives CDR1 MNHEY, CDR2 SMNVEV (reference sequence). Trimming stripped 3 bases from V and 2 bases from J, with 7 bases between. Here the CDR3 DNA reads TGTGCCAGCAGTTTTCGAGGGAACTATGGCTACACCTTC. It specifies CASSFRGNYGYTF.

The rearrangement uses TRBV7-9 and TRBJ2-7; D is ambiguous. Germline values: CDR1 SEHNR, CDR2 FQNEAQ (reference sequence). The ends were cut back, 5 bases at V and 3 bases at J, with 8 bases in the middle. The CDR3 contains 12 residues. CDR3 residues: CASSQDLYEQYV. In DNA, the CDR3 is TGTGCCAGCAGCCAGGACCTCTACGAGCAGTACGTC.

The chain recombines TRBV5-1 with TRBJ1-1, with TRBD1 matching over 9 bases. CDR1 is SGHRS, CDR2 YFSETQ, per germline. Trimming at V came to 3 bases and at J to 5 bases, leaving 8 bases not matched to a gene. The CDR3 runs to 15 residues. CDR3 nucleotide sequence: TGCGCCAGCAGCTCTGAAGACAGGGGGATGACTGAAGCTTTCTTT. This translates into CASSSEDRGMTEAFF.

The chain carries TRBV15 and TRBJ2-1; D is uncertain. This CDR3 region has 17 residues. Trimming removed 2 bases from V and 0 bases from J, with 14 bases in between. CDR1 is LNHNV and CDR2 is YYDKDF in the germline V gene (reference sequence). In nucleotides, the CDR3 is TGTGCCACCAGCAGACGCCCGGTTCAGCCCTCCTACAATGAGCAGTTCTTC. This encodes CATSRRPVQPSYNEQFF.

This chain joins TRBV13 and TRBJ1-2; D remains ambiguous. The CDR3 runs to 16 residues. The V gene lost 4 bases and the J gene lost 1 base, with 16 bases spanning the gap. Germline V CDR1 and CDR2: PRHDT, FYEKMQ (reference sequence). The CDR3 DNA sequence: TGTGCCAGCAGCTCTCTAGGTGACTGGAGTAACTATGGCTACACCTTC. This gives the protein CASSSLGDWSNYGYTF.

The chain couples TRBV29-1 to TRBJ2-1; D not resolved. CDR3 size: 10 residues. Germline-derived CDR1 and CDR2 are SQVTM and ANQGSEA. Trimming cost V 4 bases and J 8 bases, with 6 bases left between them. This CDR3 reads CSVVDYEQFF. In DNA form, the CDR3 reads TGCAGCGTTGTAGATTATGAGCAGTTCTTC.

This clonotype has only a few counts. CDR3 loop: CASSIGLAGGVEQFF. CDR3 coding DNA: TGCGCCAGCAGCATCGGACTAGCGGGAGGAGTAGAGCAGTTCTTC. The gene calls are TRBV5-1 and TRBJ2-1, with 14 bases identical to TRBD2. Germline V CDR1 and CDR2: SGHRS, YFSETQ. The CDR3 is 15 amino acids. V lost 4 bases and J lost 10; bases outside the gene matches: 7.

This clonotype appeared a single time. The V gene is TRBV7-2, the J gene TRBJ2-3; D unresolved. The CDR3 consists of 14 residues. Trimming cost V 0 bases and J 2 bases, with 6 bases left between them. Germline CDR1 is SGHTA and CDR2 is FQGNSA. CDR3 sequence: CASSLARYTDTQYF. The CDR3 nucleotides read TGTGCCAGCAGCTTAGCCCGTTACACAGATACGCAGTATTTT.

The CDR3 DNA sequence: TGTGCCAGCAGCCAAGTGTTTTTGGGGGGAGTGATGAACACTGAAGCTTTCTTT. It translates to CASSQVFLGGVMNTEAFF. The chain combines TRBV14 with TRBJ1-1; weak D call: TRBD1 (5 bases). Germline values: CDR1 SGHDN, CDR2 FVKESK. Trimming left V 1 base short and J 0 bases short, with 18 bases between. The CDR3 sequence is 18 residues long.